This TCR beta chain is from a study of cytomegalovirus exposure and HLA in healthy donors (dated by TCRdb to 2016 to 2017). In the study overall: An earlier analysis of some 600 of the donors reported approximately 280 Gb of sequence data and approximately 120 million unique TCR beta sequences obtained from about 179 million T cells. Around 300 gigabases of sequencing data and 70 million to 100 million unique TCR sequences were included in an early release covering about 600 HLA-typed donors. Of the approximately 400 genotyped donors, 65% to 90% fell in the genetic ancestry cluster associated with self-reported Caucasian donors. The study aimed to test whether signatures of past pathogen exposure could be identified by cataloging public T cell receptors. The study profiled the T cell repertoires of some 610 subjects by immunosequencing and related them to cytomegalovirus serostatus. A separate validation cohort of over 95 different subjects was used in addition to the approximately 640-subject first cohort. The study combined high-throughput TCR immunosequencing, statistical association of individual TCRs with disease status, and machine learning to predict cytomegalovirus infection status. A later analysis re-examined previously published TCR beta repertoires from roughly 650 donors and added high-resolution HLA genotyping to investigate patterns of TCR occurrence. The later analysis used no new phenotypic data to find candidate immune exposures, relying instead on TCR beta sequences and their occurrence across donors. An earlier analysis of about 620 of the donors applied high-throughput TCR beta sequencing to assess whether each TCR beta V gene segment acted as functional or pseudogenic. Donor age, sex, ethnicity and CMV serostatus were compiled alongside the repertoire data. A later genetic analysis took genome-wide SNP genotypes for about 65% of the roughly 670 donors and used that subset as a discovery cohort. Every discovery cohort repertoire had been produced on one sequencing platform. HLA typing included class I and class II loci at four-digit resolution. The number of typed donors differed by locus: 629-630 for A, B, C, DRB1 and DQB1; 500 to 550 for DQA1; around 580 for DPA1; and about 450 for DPB1. Roughly 5 DR-DQ haplotypes were treated as single units for association and clustering because of strong linkage in the cohort. Among about 410 genotyped donors of the cohort, an average of around 240,000 unique TCR beta nucleotide sequences was sequenced per donor, of which approximately 19% were non-productive. Study-level results and caveats: In a later genetic analysis, a missense DCLRE1C variant was associated with V-gene and J-gene trimming of TCR beta chains, and the association was replicated in an independent cohort. Approximately 18 rarely observed V segments, including chromosome 9 orphons, were excluded from the earlier analysis of a few hundred of the donors because counts were too low. The presence/absence analyses assumed that sequencing depth was roughly uniform across donors, and that assumption may not be true. In a later analysis, HLA-associated TCR beta chains showed more clonal expansion and lower generation probabilities than non-associated chains that were equally common. A total of 164 TCR beta chains were listed by the study as associated with cytomegalovirus. The classifier was reported to diagnose cytomegalovirus status with high specificity and sensitivity in both the original and validation cohorts. Most TCR sequences were observed very rarely across donors, whereas some public TCRs were present in many individuals. A later analysis found that most CMV-associated TCR beta chains appeared HLA-restricted, with HLA associations seemingly driven largely by CMV exposure. Linkage disequilibrium might explain the correlated functional status among segregating V segments, but an unknown experimental factor could not be ruled out. Some IMGT-functional V segments, including TRBV6-2 and TRBV6-3, could not be distinguished by the 87-base-pair reads and were therefore excluded. The only immune exposure information available for the cohort was CMV serostatus. In vitro tests confirmed that a few of the cytomegalovirus-associated TCR beta chains recognize cytomegalovirus antigens. Because HLA typing was unavailable for some donors at each locus, only the typed subset was used in association tests. At a false discovery rate of 0.05, a later analysis linked under 20,000 TCR beta sequences to specific HLA alleles. A further reported finding was that TCR beta sequences accurately predicted the HLA-A and HLA-B alleles for most subjects in the first cohort. In this cohort, only TCR beta chains were sequenced, and detectable features were limited by the absence of alpha or paired-chain data. The authors suggested that the approach could potentially be generalized to other disease states and immunological phenotypes. In an earlier analysis of some 550 of the donors, most TCR beta V segments were observed in productive rearrangements about 90% or about 30% of the time, broadly matching IMGT annotations. Strong co-occurrence of HLA alleles, especially DR and DQ, made assigning TCR associations to individual alleles difficult. In a later analysis, the rate of TCR association differed among HLA loci, with DRB1 alleles having the most associated TCRs and HLA-C alleles having the fewest. A cluster of highly shared sequence variants was judged likely to be a technical artifact of the sequencing pipeline. Several of the top co-occurrence clusters appeared to be linked to parvovirus B19, influenza, CMV and Epstein-Barr virus, according to a later analysis. Compared with the roughly 720-donor mean, donors in an Asian-associated ancestry cluster had fewer N-insertions in productive TCRs, according to a later genetic analysis.

Worth noting for this clone: Its antigen remains unidentified. One base away there is no much larger clone; base qualities are not given.

The cohort comprised some 730 healthy bone marrow donors. At the time of sampling, all cohort members were nominally healthy, though unrecorded immune exposures were likely present. The donor was CMV seronegative and was included in the group of a few hundred seronegative cohort members. Each donor provided a peripheral blood sample, and peripheral blood mononuclear cells were used for TCR beta sequencing. Genomic DNA was extracted from the blood cell samples with the Qiagen DNeasy Blood Extraction Kit. CDR1 and CDR2 were assigned from the germline V gene as ENHRY and SYGVKD. The CDR3, from cysteine to phenylalanine, totals 15 residues. Left in the record is the CDR3 DNA by itself, 45 bases read in frame from the first base. Here V drops 6 bases and J drops 1 base, and the junction holds 5 bases not matched to any gene. Libraries came from the immunoSEQ multiplex PCR assay. The multiplex PCR relied on a mix of 60 forward primers for TCR Vbeta segments and 13 reverse primers for TCR Jbeta segments. Amplification of the CDR3 region of rearranged TCR beta genes was performed with a multiplex PCR assay on genomic DNA. Amplified TCR beta libraries were sequenced as 87-base-pair reads on the Illumina HiSeq System. The study's own analysis went as follows. Across the 666 repertoires, a later analysis counted some 81 million unique TCR beta chains, around 11 million of which were shared by at least two donors. To remove PCR and sequencing errors, raw reads were error-corrected and collapsed into unique sequences using a nearest-neighbor algorithm that merged closely related sequences. CDR3 sequences were aligned to IMGT reference sequences to assign V, D and J gene segments. For a sequence to be retained, a match of at least six nucleotides to both a V gene segment and a J gene segment was required. Rearrangements were called productive when the CDR3 lacked stop codons and stayed in frame with V and J; all others were non-productive. Following IMGT convention, CDR3 was defined as the stretch from the second conserved V-encoded cysteine to the conserved J-encoded phenylalanine. The earlier analysis of more than 450 of the donors excluded sequences that lacked an unambiguous match to a single V gene segment. In an earlier analysis of some 590 of the donors, a V segment was called functional when productive rearrangements were above 56.7%, and segregating when the standard deviation between donors exceeded 5%. A statistical classification framework was built for diagnosing cytomegalovirus status from the catalog of TCR beta chain sequences. In a later analysis, V and J genes were assigned by comparing TCR nucleotide sequences against IMGT/GENE-DB human TR gene sequences. Using the TCRdist pipeline, a later analysis assigned CDR3 sequences along with most-parsimonious VDJ recombination scenarios. A later analysis defined each TCR beta chain by its CDR3 amino acid sequence plus V-gene family, and excluded reads lacking a unique V-gene family. As a way to deal with suspected cross-contamination and a sequencing artifact, a later analysis dropped hundreds of nucleotide sequences that were highly shared and had low generation probability. For each public chain, a later analysis derived a clonal expansion index from normalized ranks of inferred template counts within each repertoire. In a later analysis, generation probabilities were computed using a VDJ recombination model fitted to out-of-frame rearrangements, and the results were checked against IGoR. In a later analysis, hypergeometric tests were used to score TCR-TCR, TCR-HLA and TCR-CMV co-occurrence, with a repertoire-size bias correction applied to TCR pairs. False discovery rates were estimated in a later analysis by permuting HLA or CMV assignments 20 times. In a later analysis, co-occurring TCRs were grouped using DBSCAN, and TCRdist sequence similarity was added for clustering within HLA-allele-positive subsets. For co-occurrence clustering, repertoires with fewer than 30,000 or more than 120,000 public chains were excluded, along with four or five repertoires with anomalous nucleotide sharing. TCRdb limited this immuneACCESS table to in-frame rearrangements with V and J called. A share of clones is missing; checked studies link under half to unresolved V genes, and the rest is unexplained. V, J and clone size were drawn from that table, and D and trimming were deduced from the DNA. For this sample the table gives approximately 90,000 clones, of which about 80% were detected only once. Of the sample, 1.4% is held by the ten largest clones.

Sequencing used PBMCs. The rearranged segments are TRBV10-3 and TRBJ1-5; 8 middle bases align to TRBD1. The TCR sequence derives from a male donor in good health and CMV-seronegative. The CDR3 corresponds to CAISRTGTSNQPQHF. Here is the DNA: TGTGCCATCAGCCGGACAGGGACGAGCAATCAGCCCCAGCATTTT.